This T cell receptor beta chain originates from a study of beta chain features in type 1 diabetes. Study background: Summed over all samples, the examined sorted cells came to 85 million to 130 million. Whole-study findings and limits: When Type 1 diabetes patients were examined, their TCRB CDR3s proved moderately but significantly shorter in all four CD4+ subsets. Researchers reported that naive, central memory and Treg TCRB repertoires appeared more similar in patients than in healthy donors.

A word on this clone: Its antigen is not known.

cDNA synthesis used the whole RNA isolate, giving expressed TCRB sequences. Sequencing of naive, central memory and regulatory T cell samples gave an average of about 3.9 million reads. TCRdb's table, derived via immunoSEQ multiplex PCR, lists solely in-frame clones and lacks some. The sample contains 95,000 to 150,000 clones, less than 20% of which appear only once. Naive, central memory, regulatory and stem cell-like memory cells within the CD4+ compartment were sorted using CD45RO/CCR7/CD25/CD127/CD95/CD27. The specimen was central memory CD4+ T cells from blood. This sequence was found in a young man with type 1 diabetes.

The CDR3 protein is CATSRDKGLSGNTIYF. CDR3 nucleotides: TGTGCCACCAGCAGAGATAAAGGTCTCTCTGGAAACACCATATATTTT. This chain links TRBV15 with TRBJ1-3; D is uncertain. The CDR3 has 16 residues. CDR1 and CDR2 from the germline V gene are LNHNV and YYDKDF (reference sequence). V gave up 0 bases and J gave up 0 bases, with 9 bases separating them.